This TCR beta chain was recorded in a study of T cell clusters in autoimmune cytopenias. Regarding the study as a whole: Clustering suggested that physiological T cell clusters were missing in primary autoimmune cytopenia patients.

TRB was amplified by touch-down multiplex PCR, primer pools A and B combined. TCRdb reprocessed the multiplex PCR reads and stores each CDR3 protein as one record, lacking DNA. The repertoire table contains around 8,000 distinct CDR3 sequences. Roughly 38,000 genome equivalents of blood DNA were amplified for TRB. This clonotype is called medium-sized based on its frequency. As yet, its antigen is unknown. The length of the CDR3 is 15 residues. Germline loops: CDR1 MNHEY, CDR2 SMNVEV (reference sequence). Sequencing was carried out using peripheral blood. This clonotype originated in a human donor with an autoimmune cytopenia or autoimmune hepatitis (not recorded which). V and J are TRBV27 and TRBJ2-5; the D call from TCRdb, TRBD2, cannot be confirmed without DNA. CDR3 protein: CASTLSGGPLETQYF.